Presented here are 17 T cell receptor beta chains from one specimen sequenced in a study of CD8+ T cells in alopecia areata. Treatment indicated: oral pan-JAK inhibitor, 5-10 mg twice daily. Peripheral blood samples and lesional scalp punch biopsies were obtained from alopecia areata patients. The authors extracted RNA and reverse transcribed it into cDNA as the sequencing template. Clones were sequenced by immunoSEQ multiplex PCR, and TCRdb holds only the in-frame ones, with some missing. In the table there are around 4,200 clones, 69% of which are singletons. The sequencing used skin, collected at week 24, from a patient treated with tofacitinib. Source of these receptors: a human donor with alopecia areata.

This clone was seen more than once but under ten times. V is TRBV2 and J is TRBJ2-7, with D perhaps being TRBD1 or TRBD2 (5 bases each). Trimming took off 2 bases at V and 3 bases at J, with 11 bases between the two ends. Germline V gene lookup returns CDR1 SNHLY and CDR2 FYNNEI. This CDR3 region has 14 residues. The CDR3 nucleotides are TGTGCCAGCAGTGAACGGGGACCCCACTACGAGCAGTACTTC. As protein: CASSERGPHYEQYF.

Concerning this clone: Possible read error: a much larger clone is one base away. The V gene is TRBV4-1, the J gene TRBJ2-7, with 9 nucleotides matching TRBD2. This CDR3 region has 15 residues. Per germline, CDR1 MGHRA and CDR2 YSYEKL. The CDR3 bases are TGCGCCGGCAGCCCGGGGACTAGCTTGGGCTACGAGCAGTACTTC. Amino acid sequence: CAGSPGTSLGYEQYF.

This clone was detected only a few times. The V and J genes are TRBV5-6 and TRBJ1-5; TRBD1 is a possible D gene (5 bases). The length of the CDR3 is 15 residues. Germline CDR1 SGHDT, CDR2 YYEEEE. V dropped 1 base and J dropped 3 bases, with 11 bases sitting between them. The CDR3 DNA sequence: TGTGCCAGCAGCTTGCGGGGGGGTACCAATCAGCCCCAGCATTTT. Translated: CASSLRGGTNQPQHF.

This chain uses TRBV7-2 with TRBJ2-5; weak D call: TRBD2 (5 bases). The CDR3 contains 14 residues. With 3 bases removed from V and 3 bases from J, the gap between germline ends came to 11 bases. Germline values: CDR1 SGHTA, CDR2 FQGNSA. Here the CDR3 reads CASSFWHGEETQYF. The CDR3 nucleotides are TGTGCCAGCAGCTTCTGGCACGGGGAAGAGACCCAGTACTTC.

The rearrangement links TRBV7-2 to TRBJ2-5; D possibly matches TRBD1 or TRBD2 (6 bases each). The germline V and J ends were trimmed by 3 bases and 4 bases, with 15 bases remaining between them. Germline lookup yields CDR1 SGHTA and CDR2 FQGNSA. This CDR3 contains 15 residues. CDR3 amino acids: CASSFRGDGTETQYF. The CDR3 DNA follows: TGTGCCAGCAGCTTTAGGGGGGACGGGACAGAGACCCAGTACTTC. Based on the CDR3 plus reference TRBV7-2 and TRBJ2-5, the full variable domain is GAGVSQSPSNKVTEKGKDVELRCDPISGHTALYWYRQSLGQGLEFLIYFQGNSAPDKSGLPSDRFSAERTGGSVSTLTIQRTQQEDSAVYLCASSFRGDGTETQYFGPGTRLLVL.

This chain links TRBV12-5 with TRBJ2-2, with D tentatively TRBD2 (6 bases). The CDR3 has 19 amino acids. From germline, CDR1 is LGHNT and CDR2 FRNRAP. The V end lost 3 bases, the J end lost 0 bases, and 20 bases lay between the germline ends. The chain's CDR3 is CASGFRAADYLTNTGELFF. DNA for the CDR3: TGTGCTAGTGGTTTTCGGGCAGCGGACTACCTTACGAACACCGGGGAGCTGTTTTTT.

A single count supports this clone. V usage is TRBV23-1 and J usage is TRBJ2-5; D is perhaps TRBD1 (6 bases). TRBV23-1 is known as an ORF, though its function is uncertain. The CDR3 consists of 13 residues. CDR3 amino acids: CASAPRGVGTQYF. DNA for the CDR3: TGCGCTTCCGCACCCAGGGGCGTAGGGACCCAGTACTTC.

This chain connects TRBV28 to TRBJ2-5, with TRBD1 as a possible D gene (6 bases). CDR1 is MDHEN, CDR2 SYDVKM, per germline. With 3 bases removed from V and 1 base from J, the gap between germline ends came to 18 bases. The CDR3 consists of 17 residues. In DNA form, the CDR3 reads TGTGCCAGCAGTTTCCCGTTTGGACAGCACCCCCAAGAGACCCAGTACTTC. It encodes CASSFPFGQHPQETQYF.

The genes are TRBV15 and TRBJ2-2, with unresolved D. This CDR3 has 16 residues. V was pared by 1 base and J by 3 bases, with 12 bases between. Germline loops: CDR1 LNHNV, CDR2 YYDKDF (reference sequence). CDR3 amino acids: CATSRGVGRHTGELFF. DNA for the CDR3: TGTGCCACCAGCAGAGGAGTAGGGCGGCACACCGGGGAGCTGTTTTTT.

V gene TRBV6-1 combines with J gene TRBJ1-5, with D possibly TRBD1 on 5 matching bases. CDR3 length equals 15 residues. V was clipped by 7 bases and J by 2 bases, with 15 bases between them. Germline V gene lookup returns CDR1 MNHNS and CDR2 SASEGT. The CDR3 loop is CASTRGIGGNQPQHF. In DNA form, the CDR3 reads TGTGCCAGCACCCGGGGGATCGGCGGCAATCAGCCCCAGCATTTT.

The chain links TRBV2 to TRBJ2-3, with 7 bases that match TRBD2. V shed 6 bases, J shed 2 bases, and the junction held 2 bases outside the gene matches. The CDR3 loop spans 13 amino acids. Germline lookup yields CDR1 SNHLY and CDR2 FYNNEI. CDR3 region: CASSRDYTDTQYF. The CDR3, as DNA: TGTGCCAGCAGCCGGGACTACACAGATACGCAGTATTTT.

The sample holds a few counts of this clone. This chain connects TRBV7-2 to TRBJ2-7; no firm D call. The V end lost 1 base, the J end lost 0 bases, and 7 bases lay between the germline ends. Germline loops: CDR1 SGHTA, CDR2 FQGNSA. This CDR3 has 14 residues. The CDR3 nucleotides are TGTGCCAGCAGCTTAGGGACCGGCTCCTACGAGCAGTACTTC. Its translation: CASSLGTGSYEQYF.

The chain combines TRBV5-1 with TRBJ1-5; D gene ambiguous. The CDR3 length is 13 residues. V lost 0 bases to trimming and J lost 6 bases, with 7 bases between them. Germline V gives CDR1 SGHRS, CDR2 YFSETQ. The CDR3 nucleotides are TGCGCCAGCAGCTTGGGGGCGGGTCAGCCCCAGCATTTT. It specifies CASSLGAGQPQHF.

This chain links TRBV27 with TRBJ2-2; maybe TRBD1 (6 bases). The CDR3 sequence is 16 residues long. V gave up 6 bases and J gave up 5 bases, with 19 bases separating them. Germline V gene lookup returns CDR1 MNHEY and CDR2 SMNVEV (reference sequence). In nucleotides, the CDR3 is TGTGCCAGCAGCCAAACTACAGGGAGTGGGACCGGGGAGCTGTTTTTT. Protein: CASSQTTGSGTGELFF.

This chain joins TRBV4-1 and TRBJ1-1; D is uncertain. This CDR3 has 14 amino acids. V lost 1 base to trimming and J lost 5 bases, with 11 bases between them. Germline CDR1 is MGHRA and CDR2 is YSYEKL. The chain's CDR3 is CASSQVSARTEAFF. In DNA, the CDR3 is TGCGCCAGCAGCCAAGTGAGTGCGAGAACTGAAGCTTTCTTT.

This clone was observed a handful of times. The rearrangement uses TRBV9 and TRBJ2-3; 8 positions match TRBD2. Per the germline V gene, CDR1 is SGDLS and CDR2 is YYNGEE. This CDR3 has 14 residues. V lost 7 bases to trimming and J lost 3 bases; unmatched junction nucleotides: 7. The chain's CDR3 is CASGGGRRTDTQYF. The CDR3 region has the DNA TGTGCCAGCGGCGGGGGGAGGCGGACAGATACGCAGTATTTT.

The V call is TRBV10-3, the J call TRBJ2-5; TRBD2 matches 7 bases. Germline values: CDR1 ENHRY, CDR2 SYGVKD. CDR3 length equals 13 residues. With V trimmed by 7 bases and J by 5 bases, 7 bases remained unmatched. The CDR3 reads CAIMREKSETQYF. The DNA of the CDR3 is TGTGCCATCATGCGGGAGAAATCCGAGACCCAGTACTTC.